This is a list of T cell receptor beta chains from one sample in a study of blood T cell repertoires in COVID-19. Method: immunoSEQ multiplex PCR; TCRdb's copy keeps in-frame clones and lacks some. There are approximately 130,000 clones in the sample; around nine tenths occur only once, and 7.6% lies in the top ten. Sequenced material: peripheral blood. Receptors were obtained from a man aged 50-59 years with acute or convalescent COVID-19. Both conserved end residues are part of each CDR3. Each record gives: clone size, V gene, J gene, D gene, CDR3 protein, CDR3 DNA. The D gene is left open where the match is weak. Only part of the rows carry a size: once, few, many, or a class if the clone is expanded.

few,TRBV6-6,TRBJ1-1,NA,CASRPVRGTEAFF,TGTGCCAGCAGACCGGTCCGGGGGACTGAAGCTTTCTTT
NA,TRBV9,TRBJ2-7,TRBD2,CASSVDLAGGYEQYF,TGTGCCAGCAGCGTAGATTTAGCGGGAGGCTACGAGCAGTACTTC
NA,TRBV6-6,TRBJ2-2,NA,CASSWAMNGELFF,TGTGCCAGCAGTTGGGCGATGAACGGGGAGCTGTTTTTT
NA,TRBV19,TRBJ2-5,TRBD2,CASSIVAGGSPETQYF,TGTGCCAGTAGTATAGTAGCGGGAGGAAGTCCAGAGACCCAGTACTTC
NA,TRBV24-1,TRBJ2-3,NA,CATSDPRAGGRDTQYF,TGTGCCACCAGTGATCCCCGGGCGGGCGGCAGAGATACGCAGTATTTT
NA,TRBV11-2,TRBJ1-1,NA,CASTTRGGLNTEAFF,TGTGCCAGCACTACCCGGGGGGGCCTTAACACTGAAGCTTTCTTT
NA,TRBV6-5,TRBJ1-2,TRBD1,CASGQAFGYTF,TGTGCCAGCGGACAGGCTTTTGGCTACACCTTC
NA,TRBV9,TRBJ1-5,TRBD1,CASSTQGSNQPQHF,TGTGCCAGCAGCACACAGGGGAGCAATCAGCCCCAGCATTTT
NA,TRBV29-1,TRBJ2-1,TRBD2,CSVERVSGSADEQFF,TGCAGCGTTGAAAGGGTTAGCGGGAGTGCGGATGAGCAGTTCTTC
NA,TRBV7-2,TRBJ2-1,NA,CASSSSFTPNNEQFF,TGTGCCAGCAGCTCCTCCTTCACGCCTAACAATGAGCAGTTCTTC
NA,TRBV25-1,TRBJ1-2,TRBD1,CASSESWTGDGYTF,TGTGCCAGCAGTGAATCGTGGACAGGGGATGGCTACACCTTC
NA,TRBV15,TRBJ2-7,TRBD2,CATSSPGLADPYEQYF,TGTGCCACCAGCAGCCCGGGACTAGCGGACCCCTACGAGCAGTACTTC
NA,TRBV20-1,TRBJ1-4,TRBD1,CSASSGNRGTNEKLFF,TGCAGTGCTAGTTCTGGGAACAGGGGAACTAATGAAAAACTGTTTTTT
once,TRBV5-1,TRBJ2-1,NA,CASSLGTIFYNEQFF,TGCGCCAGCAGCTTGGGGACTATCTTCTACAATGAGCAGTTCTTC
NA,TRBV11-3,TRBJ2-4,NA,CASSRGGLAKNIQYF,TGTGCCAGCAGCCGCGGGGGCCTAGCCAAAAACATTCAGTACTTC
NA,TRBV6-5,TRBJ1-2,NA,CASSYRQTRGYTF,TGTGCCAGCAGTTACAGACAGACGAGGGGCTACACCTTC
NA,TRBV7-8,TRBJ1-4,TRBD1,CASSFQTGSGEKLFF,TGTGCCAGCAGCTTCCAGACAGGGTCGGGAGAAAAACTGTTTTTT
NA,TRBV2,TRBJ1-2,NA,CASSPSRDYGYTF,TGTGCCAGCAGTCCCTCTCGGGACTATGGCTACACCTTC
NA,TRBV6-2/TRBV6-3,TRBJ2-2,NA,CASSNPQAAGELFF,TGTGCCAGCAGTAACCCACAGGCGGCCGGGGAGCTGTTTTTT
NA,TRBV7-9,TRBJ1-2,NA,CASSNTNRVPGYGYTF,TGTGCCAGCAGCAATACTAACAGGGTCCCGGGCTATGGCTACACCTTC
few,TRBV10-1,TRBJ2-3,NA,CASNGPGSYTQYF,TGCGCCAGCAATGGGCCCGGATCCTATACGCAGTATTTT
NA,TRBV5-1,TRBJ1-1,NA,CASSLVGPMNTEAFF,TGCGCCAGCAGCTTGGTGGGCCCAATGAACACTGAAGCTTTCTTT
NA,TRBV5-4,TRBJ1-3,TRBD1,CASSVGQGGSGNTIYF,TGTGCCAGCAGCGTGGGACAGGGGGGCTCTGGAAACACCATATATTTT
NA,TRBV30,TRBJ2-3,NA,CAWAIGGPDTQYF,TGTGCCTGGGCAATTGGTGGGCCAGATACGCAGTATTTT
NA,TRBV6-2/TRBV6-3,TRBJ1-5,TRBD1,CASSDGQGGQPQHF,TGTGCCAGCAGCGACGGACAGGGCGGTCAGCCCCAGCATTTT
NA,TRBV20-1,TRBJ2-3,TRBD1,CSASSTGVGDTQYF,TGCAGTGCTAGTTCTACAGGGGTTGGAGATACGCAGTATTTT